This note documents a single T cell receptor (beta chain) sequence. What it recognizes is unknown. With only one base between it and a far larger clone, this is likely a read error. This CDR3 comprises 11 residues. V lost 6 bases and J lost 6, with 12 bases in between. The V gene's germline CDR1 is SQVTM and CDR2 ANQGSEA. The record originates from a study of shared clonotypes between healthy human individuals. Study results and caveats: Sharing of clonotypes among donors was expected to vary with sequencing depth.

Only in-frame clones appear in the TCRdb table, and some are missing; sequencing was by immunoSEQ multiplex PCR. Of around 1.1 million clones in the sample, around 78% were seen once. This chain connects TRBV29-1 to TRBJ2-7; D might be TRBD1 (6 bases). Source material: memory CD4+ T cells from PBMCs. Subset given: CD45RA-negative fraction. The clonotype originates from a man between 18 and 35 years old in good health. Some clones in this sample may be carry-over from other donors' samples. The CDR3 sequence: CSVGTRTEQYF. CDR3 DNA: TGCAGCGTGGGGACAAGGACCGAGCAGTACTTC.